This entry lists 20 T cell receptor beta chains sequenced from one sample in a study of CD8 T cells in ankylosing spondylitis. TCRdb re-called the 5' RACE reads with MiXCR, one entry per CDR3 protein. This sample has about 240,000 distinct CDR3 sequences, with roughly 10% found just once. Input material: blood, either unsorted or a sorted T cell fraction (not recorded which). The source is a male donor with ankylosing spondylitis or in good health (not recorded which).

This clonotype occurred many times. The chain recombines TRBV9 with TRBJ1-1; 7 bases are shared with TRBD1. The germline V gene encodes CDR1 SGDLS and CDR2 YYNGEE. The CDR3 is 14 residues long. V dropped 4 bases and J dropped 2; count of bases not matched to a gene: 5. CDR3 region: CASSNRGHNTEAFF. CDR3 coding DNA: TGTGCCAGCAGCAACAGGGGACATAACACTGAAGCTTTCTTT.

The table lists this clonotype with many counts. This CDR3 reads CATSDLHEQFF. CDR3 coding DNA: TGTGCCACCAGTGATTTGCATGAGCAGTTCTTC. The chain joins TRBV24-1 to TRBJ2-1, with no clear D. This CDR3 comprises 11 residues. V was pared by 0 bases and J by 8 bases, with 1 base between. The germline gives CDR1 KGHDR, CDR2 SFDVKD.

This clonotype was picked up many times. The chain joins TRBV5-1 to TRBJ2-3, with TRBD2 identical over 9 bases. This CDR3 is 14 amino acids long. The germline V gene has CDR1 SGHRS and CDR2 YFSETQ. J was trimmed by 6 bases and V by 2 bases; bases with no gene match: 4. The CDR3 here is CASSFSGSEDTQYF. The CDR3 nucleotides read TGCGCCAGCAGCTTTAGCGGGAGTGAGGATACGCAGTATTTT.

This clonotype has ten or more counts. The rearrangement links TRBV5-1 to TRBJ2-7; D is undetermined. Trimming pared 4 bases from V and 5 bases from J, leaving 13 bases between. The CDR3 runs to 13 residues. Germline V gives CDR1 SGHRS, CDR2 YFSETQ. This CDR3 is CASSPDVGNEQYF. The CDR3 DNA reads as TGCGCCAGCAGCCCGGACGTGGGGAACGAGCAGTACTTC.

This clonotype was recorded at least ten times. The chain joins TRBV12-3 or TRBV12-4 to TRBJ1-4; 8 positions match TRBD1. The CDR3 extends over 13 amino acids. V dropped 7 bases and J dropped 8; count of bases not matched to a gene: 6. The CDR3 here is CASMGTGREKLFF. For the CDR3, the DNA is TGTGCCAGCATGGGGACAGGAAGGGAAAAACTGTTTTTT.

For the CDR3, the DNA is TGTGCCAGCTCCTTTCCAGGCCAAGAGACCCAGTACTTC. Translation gives CASSFPGQETQYF. The chain joins TRBV28 to TRBJ2-5; no firm D call. V lost 8 bases and J 1 base, leaving 11 bases between the germline ends. Germline V lookup: CDR1 MDHEN, CDR2 SYDVKM. The CDR3 is made up of 13 amino acids.

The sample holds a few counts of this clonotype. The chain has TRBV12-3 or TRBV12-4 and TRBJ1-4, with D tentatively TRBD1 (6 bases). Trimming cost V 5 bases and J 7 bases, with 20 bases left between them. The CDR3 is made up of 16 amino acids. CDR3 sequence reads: CASSPQGLPGGEKLFF. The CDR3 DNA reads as TGTGCCAGCAGTCCACAGGGACTCCCCGGCGGTGAAAAACTGTTTTTT.

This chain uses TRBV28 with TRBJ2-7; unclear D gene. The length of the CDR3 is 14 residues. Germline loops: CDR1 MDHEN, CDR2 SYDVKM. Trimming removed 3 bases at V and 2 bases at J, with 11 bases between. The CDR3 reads CASSFLRVPYEQYF. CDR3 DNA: TGTGCCAGCAGTTTTCTTAGGGTACCCTACGAGCAGTACTTC.

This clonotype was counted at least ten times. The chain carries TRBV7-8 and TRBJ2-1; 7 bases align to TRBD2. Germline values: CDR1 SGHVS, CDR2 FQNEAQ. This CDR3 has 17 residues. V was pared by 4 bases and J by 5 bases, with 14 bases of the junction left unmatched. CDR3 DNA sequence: TGTGCCAGCAGCTCTCCGCTCGGGCGGGAGCCCAACAATGAGCAGTTCTTC. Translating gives CASSSPLGREPNNEQFF.

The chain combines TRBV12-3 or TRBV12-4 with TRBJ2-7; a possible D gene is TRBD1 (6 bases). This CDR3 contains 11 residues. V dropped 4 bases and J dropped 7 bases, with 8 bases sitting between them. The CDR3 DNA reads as TGTGCCAGCAGTTATAGGGGGGAGCAGTACTTC. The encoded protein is CASSYRGEQYF.

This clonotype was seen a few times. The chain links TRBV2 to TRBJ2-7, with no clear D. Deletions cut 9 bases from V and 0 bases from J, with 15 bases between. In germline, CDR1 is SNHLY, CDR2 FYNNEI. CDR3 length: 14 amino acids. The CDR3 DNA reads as TGTGCCAGTTGGGATAACGGCGGCTCCTACGAGCAGTACTTC. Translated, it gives CASWDNGGSYEQYF. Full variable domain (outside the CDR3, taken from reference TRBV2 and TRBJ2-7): EPEVTQTPSHQVTQMGQEVILRCVPISNHLYFYWYRQILGQKVEFLVSFYNNEISEKSEIFDDQFSVERPDGSNFTLKIRSTKLEDSAMYFCASWDNGGSYEQYFGPGTRLTVT.

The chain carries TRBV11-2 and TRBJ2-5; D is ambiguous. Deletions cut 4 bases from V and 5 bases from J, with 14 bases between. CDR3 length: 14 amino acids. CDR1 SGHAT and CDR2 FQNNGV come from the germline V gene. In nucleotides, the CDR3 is TGTGCCAGCAGCTACCGCTGGGTTGATGAGACCCAGTACTTC. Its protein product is CASSYRWVDETQYF.

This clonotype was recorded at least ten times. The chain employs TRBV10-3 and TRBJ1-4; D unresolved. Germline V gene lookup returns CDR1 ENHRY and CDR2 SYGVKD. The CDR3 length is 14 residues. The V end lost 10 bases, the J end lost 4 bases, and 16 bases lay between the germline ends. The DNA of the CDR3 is TGTGCCAACGATAAAGCTAACTGTAATGAAAAACTGTTTTTT. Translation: CANDKANCNEKLFF.

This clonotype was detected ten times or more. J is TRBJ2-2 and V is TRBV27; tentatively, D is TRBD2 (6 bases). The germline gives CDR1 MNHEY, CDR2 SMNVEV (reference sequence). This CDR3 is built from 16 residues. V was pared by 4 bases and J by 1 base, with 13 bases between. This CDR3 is CASSWTGVVNTGELFF. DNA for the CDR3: TGTGCCAGCAGTTGGACGGGGGTGGTGAACACCGGGGAGCTGTTTTTT.

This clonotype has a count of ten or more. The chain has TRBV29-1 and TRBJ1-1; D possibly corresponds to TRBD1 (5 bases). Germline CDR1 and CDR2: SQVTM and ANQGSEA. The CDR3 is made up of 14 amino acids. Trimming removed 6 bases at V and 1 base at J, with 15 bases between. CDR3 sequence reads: CSVASTVGNTEAFF. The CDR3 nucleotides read TGCAGCGTGGCCTCGACAGTCGGGAACACTGAAGCTTTCTTT.

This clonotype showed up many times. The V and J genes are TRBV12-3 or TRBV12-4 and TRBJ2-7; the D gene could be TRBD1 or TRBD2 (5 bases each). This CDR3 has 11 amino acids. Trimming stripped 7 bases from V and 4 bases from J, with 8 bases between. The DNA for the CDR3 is TGTGCCAGCACCGAGGGGTACGAGCAGTACTTC. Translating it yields CASTEGYEQYF.

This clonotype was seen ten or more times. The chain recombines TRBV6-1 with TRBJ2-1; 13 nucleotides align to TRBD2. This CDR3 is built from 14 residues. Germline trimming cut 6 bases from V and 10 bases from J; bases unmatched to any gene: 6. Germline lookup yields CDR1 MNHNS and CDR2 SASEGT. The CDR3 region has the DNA TGTGCCAGCAGCCTAGGACTAGCGGGAGTAGAGCAGTTCTTC. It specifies CASSLGLAGVEQFF.

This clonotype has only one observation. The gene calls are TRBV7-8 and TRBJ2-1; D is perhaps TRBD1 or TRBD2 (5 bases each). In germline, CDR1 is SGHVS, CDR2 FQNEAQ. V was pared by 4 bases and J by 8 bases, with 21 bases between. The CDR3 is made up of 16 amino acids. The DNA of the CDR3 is TGTGCCAGCAGCTCTTGCAGGGAGCTCCCTAGGGATGAGCAGTTCTTC. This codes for CASSSCRELPRDEQFF.

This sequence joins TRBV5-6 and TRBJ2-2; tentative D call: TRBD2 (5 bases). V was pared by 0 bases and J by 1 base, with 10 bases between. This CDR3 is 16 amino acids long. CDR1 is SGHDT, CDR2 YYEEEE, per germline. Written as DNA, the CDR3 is TGTGCCAGCAGCTTGGATCGAGGGCGGAACACCGGGGAGCTGTTTTTT. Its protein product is CASSLDRGRNTGELFF.

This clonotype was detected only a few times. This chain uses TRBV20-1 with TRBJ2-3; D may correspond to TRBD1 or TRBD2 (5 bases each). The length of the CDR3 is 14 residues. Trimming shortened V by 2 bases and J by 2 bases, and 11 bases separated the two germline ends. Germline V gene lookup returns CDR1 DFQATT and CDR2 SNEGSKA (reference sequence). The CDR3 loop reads CSARTGPNTDTQYF. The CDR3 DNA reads TGCAGTGCTAGAACGGGACCCAACACAGATACGCAGTATTTT.